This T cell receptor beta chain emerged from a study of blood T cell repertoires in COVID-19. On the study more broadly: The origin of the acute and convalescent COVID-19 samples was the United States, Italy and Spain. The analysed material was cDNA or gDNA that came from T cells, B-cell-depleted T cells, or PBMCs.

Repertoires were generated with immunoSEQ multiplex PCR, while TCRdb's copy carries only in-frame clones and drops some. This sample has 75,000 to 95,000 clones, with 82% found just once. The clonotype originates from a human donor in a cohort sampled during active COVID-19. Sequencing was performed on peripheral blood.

The CDR3 reads CASSNSGGITDTQYF. The CDR3 DNA reads TGTGCCAGTAGTAACAGCGGGGGGATCACAGATACGCAGTATTTT. The chain is built from TRBV19 and TRBJ2-3, with 9 bases that match TRBD2. Looked up from germline, CDR1 is LNHDA and CDR2 is SQIVND (reference sequence). The CDR3 has 15 residues. J gave up 2 bases and V 4 bases, and 4 bases lay outside the gene matches.